Described below is a single TCR beta chain sequence and its context. It was with random hexamers that 0.5 to 1 ug RNA was reverse transcribed. TCRdb analysed the immunoSEQ multiplex PCR reads with MiXCR anew, one entry per CDR3 protein. Found here are over 130,000 distinct CDR3 sequences, approximately 95% of them singletons; the top ten hold more than 0.11%. This entry comes from a study of CD8 T cells in Susac syndrome. V was clipped by 5 bases and J by 7 bases, with 20 bases between them. The CDR3 extends over 15 amino acids. Germline V lookup: CDR1 LNHNV, CDR2 YYDKDF (reference sequence). The source is a human donor with Susac syndrome. The chain employs TRBV15 and TRBJ1-1, with D maybe TRBD1 (6 bases). Sample: CD4+ T cells from PBMCs. CDR3 sequence (DNA): TGTGCCACCAGCTCCTGGACCCTAGGGGGGGATGAAGCTTTCTTT. Protein product: CATSSWTLGGDEAFF. Full variable domain (rest looked up from reference TRBV15 and TRBJ1-1): DAMVIQNPRYQVTQFGKPVTLSCSQTLNHNVMYWYQQKSSQAPKLLFHYYDKDFNNEADTPDNFQSRRPNTSFCFLDIRSPGLGDTAMYLCATSSWTLGGDEAFFGQGTRLTVV.